This T cell receptor (beta chain) was recorded in a study of shared clonotypes between healthy human individuals (TCRdb year 2020). The study in broad terms: The cohort included three men and a couple of women between 18 and 49 years of age. To estimate repertoire size and how much clonotypes are shared between individuals, the study performed deep sequencing of blood TCR repertoires from about five healthy adults. Per donor, leukapheresis produced somewhere between about 0.8 and 9 billion PBMCs. For each donor, three plates each were used for CD4 naive and CD4 memory, two plates were used for CD8 naive, and one plate was used for CD8 memory. Different laboratories and diverse techniques were used to prepare libraries and sequence TCR repertoires, to increase sequencing depth and limit assay-specific biases. Study-level results and caveats: Higher generation probabilities were observed for clonotypes shared by all four sorted-subset donors than for non-shared clonotypes. Sharing across several donors was observed for about 5% of naive CD4, under 4% of naive CD8, 2% to 2.5% of memory CD4, and about 0.4% of memory CD8 clonotypes. Pairwise subsampling indicated that sequencing depth was expected to affect the degree of clonotype sharing among donors. Only blood was sampled, and tissue TCR repertoires likely differ from those in blood. The genetic and exposure-history diversity represented was limited by the small number of donors. Even with the large sequencing depth, rarefaction of the sorted-subset datasets indicated that sequencing was incomplete. Larger estimated clonotype richness was generally found for naive subsets than for memory subsets.

CD8 naive samples consisted of CD45RO-negative cells that were positively selected for CCR7, yielding a CD45RA+CCR7+ population without TemRA cells. The donors were healthy, HIV-negative adults with no recently reported acute infections or vaccinations. Every donor was a Caucasian adult residing in Nashville, Tennessee, USA. Blood was collected by leukapheresis, and PBMCs were isolated by Ficoll-Histopaque density gradient centrifugation and then cryopreserved in liquid nitrogen vapor phase. Analytical flow cytometry was used to check the purity and quantity of every magnetically sorted T cell population. Genomic DNA was isolated from each sorted fraction and quantified by UV absorbance on a Nanodrop 2000c. TCR CDR3 regions were amplified from genomic DNA by multiplex PCR using the deep immunoSEQ assay. Extracted genomic DNA from each cell subset was distributed evenly across all wells of several immunoSEQ 96-well plates, and each plate was treated as a replicate. For sorted subsets, roughly 200 ng genomic DNA, equal to about 30,000 T cell genomes, was loaded into each replicate PCR. Purified libraries were quantified with a Qubit 3.0 fluorometer, sized on a Bioanalyzer 2100, and re-quantified with the KAPA Library Quantification kit. Every immunoSEQ 96-well plate was sequenced on a separate single-read 150-cycle Illumina NextSeq 550 flow cell. From the authors' description of their analysis: Because the immunoSEQ output held only junctional sequences and lacked quality scores, the filtering could not match the filtering applied to full-length reads. To assign V/J genes and CDR3, sequences were annotated against IMGT germline references using PyIR, a Python wrapper for IgBLAST v1.9. Reads were filtered out if the reads had weak V/J assignments (E-value above 1e-6), no CDR3, stop codons, out-of-frame junctions, or ambiguous translated residues. V3J clonotypes were defined as sequences sharing an identical inferred V gene, J gene, and CDR3 amino acid sequence. The percentage overlap between two repertoires was calculated by dividing the number of shared unique clonotypes by the size of the smaller repertoire. RTK rarefaction, the Chao1 estimator, and Recon v2.1 estimates of unobserved clonotypes were used to assess repertoire richness. For all TCRbeta clonotypes obtained by the gDNA method from several donors, generation probabilities were computed with OLGA. TCRdb took over this immuneACCESS table, retaining in-frame rearrangements with V and J assigned. Such tables are incomplete; in checked studies, under half of the missing clones stem from an unresolved V gene, and the remainder is unexplained. V and J calls and clone size follow that table, whereas D and trimming were derived from the DNA. Present in this sample are about 2 million clones, just under 95% of which were seen just once. About 1.1% of the sample is in the top ten clones.

A remark on this clone: What this receptor recognizes is not known. The record has no base qualities; no much larger clone is one base away.

V trim: 4 bases; J trim: 4 bases; unmatched bases: 13. Spanning cysteine to phenylalanine, the CDR3 consists of 16 amino acids. The DNA shown is the 48-base CDR3, in frame from base 1. The germline V gene (reference sequence) specifies MNHEY as CDR1 and SMNVEV as CDR2. The chain links TRBV27 with TRBJ2-7, with 7 middle bases fitting TRBD1. The sequencing sample was made of naive CD8+ T cells sorted from blood. The label giving this sample's cell subset or site can be read as: CD45RA+CCR7+. The sequence was obtained from a man aged 18 to 29 in good health. The CDR3 protein is CASSSSSGTEQYEQYF. The DNA sequence is given as TGTGCCAGCAGTTCCAGCTCCGGGACAGAACAATACGAGCAGTACTTC.